This T cell receptor (beta chain) was captured by sequencing in a study of early T cells in non-severe SARS-CoV-2 infection. For the study at large: Bulk RNA from unsorted whole blood was sequenced; chains were unpaired.

One entry per CDR3 protein, called by TCRdb with MiXCR from the 5' RACE reads. The repertoire holds roughly 50,000 distinct CDR3 sequences, with over 7% as singletons. This receptor was identified in an adult who was a healthcare worker with PCR-confirmed SARS-CoV-2 infection or an uninfected control (not recorded which). Sequenced input: whole blood.

The CDR3 region has the DNA TGTGCCAGCAGTTGGGGCGTCAACTATGGCTACACCTTC. It yields the protein CASSWGVNYGYTF. V is TRBV27 and J is TRBJ1-2; maybe TRBD1 (5 bases). V dropped 4 bases and J dropped 2 bases, with 8 bases sitting between them. Germline V lookup: CDR1 MNHEY, CDR2 SMNVEV (reference sequence). The CDR3 is 13 amino acids.